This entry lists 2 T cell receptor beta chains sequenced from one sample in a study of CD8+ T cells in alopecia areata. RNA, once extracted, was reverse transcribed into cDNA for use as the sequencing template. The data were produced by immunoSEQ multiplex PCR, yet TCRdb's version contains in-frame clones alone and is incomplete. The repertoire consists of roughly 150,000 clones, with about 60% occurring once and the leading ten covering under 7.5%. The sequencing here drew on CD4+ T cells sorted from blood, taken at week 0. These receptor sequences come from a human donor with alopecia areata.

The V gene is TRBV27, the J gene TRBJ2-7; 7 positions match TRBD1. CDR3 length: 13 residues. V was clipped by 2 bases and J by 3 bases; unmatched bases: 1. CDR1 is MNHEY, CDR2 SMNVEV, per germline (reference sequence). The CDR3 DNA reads TGTGCCAGCAGTTTACGGGACAGCTACGAGCAGTACTTC. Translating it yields CASSLRDSYEQYF.

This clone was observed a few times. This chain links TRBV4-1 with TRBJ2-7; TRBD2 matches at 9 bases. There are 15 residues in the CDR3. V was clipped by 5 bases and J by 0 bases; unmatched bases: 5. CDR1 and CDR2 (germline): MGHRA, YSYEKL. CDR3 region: CASSASGATSYEQYF. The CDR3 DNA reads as TGCGCCAGCAGCGCTAGCGGGGCCACCTCCTACGAGCAGTACTTC.